This record concerns one T cell receptor (beta chain) sequence. A junction boundary mismatches the germline segment, possibly from a read error. Survey-level immunoSEQ sequencing profiled the TCR beta repertoire. Assay: immunoSEQ multiplex PCR; the TCRdb copy retains only in-frame clones and omits some. The sample has around 50,000 clones; approximately 95% are singletons. From germline, CDR1 is MNHGY and CDR2 SAAAGT. The CDR3 contains 11 residues. The chain employs TRBV6-8 and TRBJ1-1, with D unclear. Sequencing was performed on PBMCs. This receptor was obtained from a man aged 35 to 55 with rheumatoid arthritis. The CDR3 bases are TGTGCCAGCATTTACCGGAGTGAAGCTTTCTTT. Protein: CASIYRSEAFF.